A single sample is the source of the 17 T cell receptor beta chains below, sequenced in a study of cytotoxic CD8 clonotypes in ibrutinib-treated CLL. Clones were sequenced by immunoSEQ multiplex PCR, and TCRdb holds only the in-frame ones, with some missing. The sample has fewer than 200,000 clones, about 84% seen once; the top ten hold around 4.5%. Specimen: PBMCs, collected after 24 months of ibrutinib treatment. The origin of the receptors is a human donor with chronic lymphocytic leukemia.

The chain links TRBV5-4 to TRBJ1-2; the D gene is possibly TRBD1 (6 bases). Trimming took 6 bases from V and 9 from J, leaving 21 bases between them. CDR3 length equals 14 residues. Looked up from germline, CDR1 is SGHNT and CDR2 is YYREEE (reference sequence). CDR3 bases: TGTGCCAGCACCCTCGGGACAAGGCCTATGAGCTACACCTTC. This translates into CASTLGTRPMSYTF.

In regard to this clone: This likely comes from a read error, as the CDR3 has no conserved phenylalanine or tryptophan at its end. The limits of the CDR3 on the DNA are not certain, so only TCRdb's listed CDR3 is given. The V gene is TRBV21-1, the J gene TRBJ2-3; TRBD1, as called in the table, went unchecked against the DNA. TRBV21-1 is a pseudogene. The CDR3 length equals 10 residues, ends included. The chain's CDR3 is CASSSRQGAQ.

The rearrangement uses TRBV18 and TRBJ2-3; 8 bases are shared with TRBD1. The V gene end was trimmed by 6 bases and the J gene end by 6 bases; junction bases not matched to a gene: 11. Germline V gene data show CDR1 as KGHSH and CDR2 as LQKENI. The CDR3 is made up of 15 amino acids. The CDR3 protein is CASSPYRGTGDTQYF. The CDR3 DNA is TGTGCCAGCTCGCCTTACAGGGGGACCGGGGATACGCAGTATTTT. Based on the CDR3 plus reference TRBV18 and TRBJ2-3, the full variable domain is NAGVMQNPRHLVRRRGQEARLRCSPMKGHSHVYWYRQLPEEGLKFMVYLQKENIIDESGMPKERFSAEFPKEGPSILRIQQVVRGDSAAYFCASSPYRGTGDTQYFGPGTRLTVL.

The chain couples TRBV2 to TRBJ2-1, with 11 bases that match TRBD1. The V and J ends lost 4 bases and 3 bases, in that order; junction bases with no gene match: 8. The CDR3 length is 17 residues. Germline assignment: CDR1 SNHLY and CDR2 FYNNEI. CDR3 sequence (DNA): TGTGCCAGCAGTGCCAGAGGACAGGGGGCGAGCTACAATGAGCAGTTCTTC. It yields the protein CASSARGQGASYNEQFF.

The genes are TRBV11-1 and TRBJ2-2; D is unresolved. CDR3 length equals 14 residues. Germline CDR1 and CDR2: SGHAT and FQDESV (reference sequence). V dropped 1 base and J dropped 1 base, with 4 bases sitting between them. For the CDR3, the DNA is TGTGCCAGCAGCTTAGTGTTGAACACCGGGGAGCTGTTTTTT. Protein: CASSLVLNTGELFF.

V is TRBV20-1 and J is TRBJ1-1; D is uncertain. V was shortened by 3 bases and J by 9 bases, with 11 bases between the two germline ends. The CDR3 sequence is 11 residues long. The germline gives CDR1 DFQATT, CDR2 SNEGSKA (reference sequence). The CDR3 nucleotides are TGCAGTGCTAGGCCACAGTTACAAGCTTTCTTT. This gives the protein CSARPQLQAFF.

J is TRBJ1-1 and V is TRBV7-2; D uncertain. CDR1 is SGHTA, CDR2 FQGNSA, per germline. The CDR3 is 11 residues long. Trimming shortened V by 2 bases and J by 2 bases, and 0 bases separated the two germline ends. The CDR3 nucleotides are TGTGCCAGCAGCTTAAACACTGAAGCTTTCTTT. This gives the protein CASSLNTEAFF.

This clone was observed a handful of times. The chain joins TRBV30 to TRBJ1-1, with 7 bases matching TRBD1. Germline V CDR1 and CDR2: GTSNPN, SVGIG (reference sequence). The CDR3 totals 13 residues. Trimming removed 6 bases from V and 1 base from J; junction bases left unmatched: 5. The CDR3 spells CACRGQANTEAFF. CDR3 nucleotides: TGTGCCTGCCGTGGACAGGCGAACACTGAAGCTTTCTTT.

The chain links TRBV6-5 to TRBJ1-5, with D perhaps TRBD1 (5 bases). Between the trimmed V and J ends, which lost 5 bases and 5 bases, there was a span of 13 bases. Germline lookup yields CDR1 MNHEY and CDR2 SVGAGI. The CDR3 loop spans 14 amino acids. Here the CDR3 reads CASSSGGAYQPQHF. The CDR3 DNA follows: TGTGCCAGCAGTAGTGGGGGTGCGTATCAGCCCCAGCATTTT.

The rearrangement links TRBV5-1 to TRBJ2-2; TRBD1 might be the D (5 bases). Germline V lookup: CDR1 SGHRS, CDR2 YFSETQ. This CDR3 contains 14 residues. V lost 5 bases and J lost 4, with 12 bases in between. The CDR3 nucleotides are TGCGCCAGCAGAGCTGGGGCGAGCACCGGGGAGCTGTTTTTT. Amino acid sequence: CASRAGASTGELFF.

A single count supports this clone. The chain's CDR3 is CASSLSGRITDTQYF. The CDR3 DNA reads TGCGCCAGCAGCTTGTCAGGGAGAATAACAGATACGCAGTATTTT. The chain is built from TRBV5-1 and TRBJ2-3; D might be TRBD1 or TRBD2, each matching 5 bases. With 1 base removed from V and 3 bases from J, the gap between germline ends came to 12 bases. Per the germline V gene, CDR1 is SGHRS and CDR2 is YFSETQ. The CDR3 contains 15 residues. Full variable domain (rest looked up from reference TRBV5-1 and TRBJ2-3): KAGVTQTPRYLIKTRGQQVTLSCSPISGHRSVSWYQQTPGQGLQFLFEYFSETQRNKGNFPGRFSGRQFSNSRSEMNVSTLELGDSALYLCASSLSGRITDTQYFGPGTRLTVL.

V usage is TRBV4-1 and J usage is TRBJ1-1; perhaps TRBD1 as D (6 bases). The V end was cut by 2 bases, the J end by 5 bases, with 18 bases between. This CDR3 has 16 amino acids. Germline-derived CDR1 and CDR2 are MGHRA and YSYEKL. CDR3: CASSQKPEGGQTEAFF. The CDR3 DNA sequence: TGCGCCAGCAGCCAAAAACCCGAGGGGGGTCAAACTGAAGCTTTCTTT.

The DNA for the CDR3 is TGTGCCAGCAGCTCGGGACAGGAGTTCAATCAGCCCCAGCATTTT. This translates into CASSSGQEFNQPQHF. The genes are TRBV7-9 and TRBJ1-5; TRBD1 matches at 8 bases. V lost 4 bases, J lost 3 bases, and 5 bases stayed unmatched. Looked up from germline, CDR1 is SEHNR and CDR2 is FQNEAQ (reference sequence). The CDR3 contains 15 residues. The variable domain in full, with the rest retrieved from reference TRBV7-9 and TRBJ1-5, is DTGVSQNPRHKITKRGQNVTFRCDPISEHNRLYWYRQTLGQGPEFLTYFQNEAQLEKSRLLSDRFSAERPKGSFSTLEIQRTEQGDSAMYLCASSSGQEFNQPQHFGDGTRLSIL.

V and J are TRBV7-3 and TRBJ1-1, with D uncertain. The CDR3 sequence is 13 residues long. Trimming cost V 3 bases and J 1 base, with 6 bases left between them. Looked up from germline, CDR1 is SGHTA and CDR2 is FQGTGA. The CDR3: CASSFGSNTEAFF. CDR3 nucleotides: TGTGCCAGCAGCTTTGGGTCGAACACTGAAGCTTTCTTT.

This rearrangement joins TRBV4-2 to TRBJ2-3; 9 bases line up with TRBD2. The CDR3 loop spans 16 amino acids. V dropped 1 base and J dropped 5; count of bases not matched to a gene: 7. CDR1 and CDR2 from the germline V gene are LGHNA and YNFKEQ. The CDR3 sequence: CASSQVEAGGGDTQYF. CDR3 sequence (DNA): TGTGCCAGCAGCCAAGTCGAAGCGGGAGGTGGAGATACGCAGTATTTT.

CDR3: CASSLQGGNEKLFF. For the CDR3, the DNA is TGCGCCAGCAGCTTACAGGGGGGGAATGAAAAACTGTTTTTT. The V and J genes are TRBV5-1 and TRBJ1-4; 8 bases align to TRBD1. Unmatched junction bases numbered 2, after V lost 2 bases and J lost 5 bases. The CDR3 totals 14 residues. The germline gives CDR1 SGHRS, CDR2 YFSETQ. The entire variable domain, with the rest obtained from reference TRBV5-1 and TRBJ1-4, is as follows: KAGVTQTPRYLIKTRGQQVTLSCSPISGHRSVSWYQQTPGQGLQFLFEYFSETQRNKGNFPGRFSGRQFSNSRSEMNVSTLELGDSALYLCASSLQGGNEKLFFGSGTQLSVL.

The rearrangement uses TRBV30 and TRBJ1-4; D unresolved. V was cut by 0 bases and J by 3 bases, with 8 bases left in between. The CDR3 loop spans 14 amino acids. CDR1 is GTSNPN, CDR2 SVGIG, per germline (reference sequence). The chain's CDR3 is CAWSVPSSNEKLFF. Here the CDR3 DNA reads TGTGCCTGGAGTGTTCCCAGCTCTAATGAAAAACTGTTTTTT.